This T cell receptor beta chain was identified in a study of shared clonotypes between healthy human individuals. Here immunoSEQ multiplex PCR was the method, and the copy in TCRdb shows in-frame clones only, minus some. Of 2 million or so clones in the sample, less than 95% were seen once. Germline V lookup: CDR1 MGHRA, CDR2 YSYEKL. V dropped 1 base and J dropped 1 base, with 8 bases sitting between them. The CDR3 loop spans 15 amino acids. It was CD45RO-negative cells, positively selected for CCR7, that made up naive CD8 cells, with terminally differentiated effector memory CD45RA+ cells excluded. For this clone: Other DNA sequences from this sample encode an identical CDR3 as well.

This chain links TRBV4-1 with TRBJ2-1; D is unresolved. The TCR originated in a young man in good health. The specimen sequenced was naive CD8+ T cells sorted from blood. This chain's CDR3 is CASSQVPGSYNEQFF. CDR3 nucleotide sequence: TGCGCCAGCAGCCAAGTCCCAGGTTCCTACAATGAGCAGTTCTTC.